Below, 32 T cell receptor beta chains from the same sample are listed, as sequenced in a study of blood T cell repertoires in COVID-19. Here immunoSEQ multiplex PCR was the method, and the copy in TCRdb shows in-frame clones only, minus some. Here the sample spans fewer than 250,000 clones, under 85% being singletons. The sequenced sample consisted of peripheral blood. Every receptor here comes from a human donor in a cohort sampled during active COVID-19.

The chain combines TRBV7-9 with TRBJ2-1, with no clear D. Trimming cost V 2 bases and J 6 bases, with 5 bases left between them. Per the germline V gene, CDR1 is SEHNR and CDR2 is FQNEAQ (reference sequence). The CDR3 spans 12 residues. The CDR3 nucleotides read TGTGCCAGCAGCTTATCGGGCAATGAGCAGTTCTTC. This codes for CASSLSGNEQFF. Filled out from reference TRBV7-9 and TRBJ2-1, the complete variable domain reads DTGVSQNPRHKITKRGQNVTFRCDPISEHNRLYWYRQTLGQGPEFLTYFQNEAQLEKSRLLSDRFSAERPKGSFSTLEIQRTEQGDSAMYLCASSLSGNEQFFGPGTRLTVL.

CDR3 loop: CASSYGLTGEAFF. The CDR3 region has the DNA TGTGCCAGCAGCTATGGGTTGACAGGTGAAGCTTTCTTT. The genes are TRBV11-2 and TRBJ1-1; D might be TRBD1 (6 bases). The V end was cut by 4 bases, the J end by 7 bases, with 13 bases between. The CDR3 contains 13 residues. Germline-derived CDR1 and CDR2 are SGHAT and FQNNGV.

The genes are TRBV19 and TRBJ2-2; D ambiguous. Trimming shortened V by 1 base and J by 9 bases, and 9 bases separated the two germline ends. Germline loops: CDR1 LNHDA, CDR2 SQIVND (reference sequence). This CDR3 contains 13 residues. The CDR3 nucleotides are TGTGCCAGTAGTATAGTTCGCGAAAGGGAGCTGTTTTTT. Translated: CASSIVRERELFF.

With respect to this clone: The junction departs from germline at one end; a sequencing error may be responsible. V gene TRBV6-5 combines with J gene TRBJ2-7, with a tentative D call TRBD1 (6 bases). Germline CDR1 is MNHEY and CDR2 is SVGAGI. The CDR3 sequence is 13 residues long. The CDR3 spells CASSYSRDTRPHF. In DNA form, the CDR3 reads TGTGCCAGCAGTTACTCCCGGGACACCAGGCCACACTTC.

V usage is TRBV5-1 and J usage is TRBJ1-2; 9 positions agree with TRBD1. Germline-derived CDR1 and CDR2 are SGHRS and YFSETQ. CDR3 length equals 18 residues. Unmatched junction bases numbered 12, after V lost 2 bases and J lost 1 base. CDR3 nucleotides: TGCGCCAGCAGCTTTATGCCGGGACAGGGAACTTATAACTATGGCTACACCTTC. This translates into CASSFMPGQGTYNYGYTF.

J is TRBJ2-5 and V is TRBV18, with D maybe TRBD2 (5 bases). CDR1 is KGHSH and CDR2 is LQKENI in the germline V gene. The V end was cut by 6 bases, the J end by 5 bases, with 19 bases between. The CDR3 is 15 residues long. CDR3 loop: CASSPINGVSETQYF. In DNA, the CDR3 is TGTGCCAGCTCCCCTATCAACGGGGTTAGTGAGACCCAGTACTTC.

The table lists this clone with a count of one. The chain joins TRBV3-1 (or the pseudogene TRBV3-2) to TRBJ2-7; 7 positions agree with TRBD2. Germline V gives CDR1 LGHDT, CDR2 YNNKEL (reference sequence). The CDR3 is 14 amino acids. Germline trimming cut 1 base from V and 5 bases from J; bases unmatched to any gene: 5. CDR3 in amino acids: CASSQASGLDEQYF. In DNA, the CDR3 is TGTGCCAGCAGCCAAGCTAGCGGTCTCGACGAGCAGTACTTC.

This chain links TRBV28 with TRBJ1-4; a weak D match, TRBD1 (5 bases). The CDR3 has 17 residues. V was cut by 6 bases and J by 5 bases, with 22 bases left in between. CDR1 and CDR2 (germline): MDHEN, SYDVKM. DNA of the CDR3: TGTGCCAGCAGCCTCCGGGACTCTCCGAGTCGAAATGAAAAACTGTTTTTT. Its protein product is CASSLRDSPSRNEKLFF.

The chain couples TRBV28 to TRBJ2-6; maybe TRBD1 (6 bases). Germline V lookup: CDR1 MDHEN, CDR2 SYDVKM. V was trimmed by 5 bases and J by 0 bases, leaving 20 bases between them. This CDR3 spans 19 amino acids. CDR3 coding DNA: TGTGCCAGCAGTCAGACTTCTTGGGGACAAGTCTCTGGGGCCAACGTCCTGACTTTC. It is translated as CASSQTSWGQVSGANVLTF.

The rearrangement uses TRBV6-2 or TRBV6-3 and TRBJ2-6; possibly TRBD1 for D (6 bases). Per the germline V gene, CDR1 is MNHEY and CDR2 is SVGEGT. This CDR3 has 15 amino acids. Trimming pared 6 bases from V and 3 bases from J, leaving 12 bases between. CDR3 coding DNA: TGTGCCAGCAGCGGAAGGGGGTATGGGGCCAACGTCCTGACTTTC. Its translation is CASSGRGYGANVLTF.

Worth noting for this clone: This clone may be a read error of a much larger clone one base away. V usage is TRBV28 and J usage is TRBJ1-1, with a weak D call TRBD1 (6 bases). CDR3 size: 13 residues. Germline V gene lookup returns CDR1 MDHEN and CDR2 SYDVKM. Trimming pared 2 bases from V and 4 bases from J, leaving 8 bases between. CDR3 sequence reads: CASSLQGTTEAFF. In nucleotides, the CDR3 is TGTGCCAGCAGTTTACAGGGGACCACTGAAGCTTTCTTT. Combining the CDR3 with reference TRBV28 and TRBJ1-1 gives the whole variable domain DVKVTQSSRYLVKRTGEKVFLECVQDMDHENMFWYRQDPGLGLRLIYFSYDVKMKEKGDIPEGYSVSREKKERFSLILESASTNQTSMYLCASSLQGTTEAFFGQGTRLTVV.

V usage is TRBV2 and J usage is TRBJ2-7, with 9 bases that match TRBD1. Germline CDR1 is SNHLY and CDR2 is FYNNEI. V lost 5 bases and J lost 5; bases outside the gene matches: 4. The CDR3 is 13 amino acids. The CDR3 here is CASSTGTGNEQYF. The CDR3 DNA reads as TGTGCCAGCAGTACCGGGACAGGGAACGAGCAGTACTTC.

The CDR3 bases are TGTGCCAGCAGTCGGGACAGCTATGGCTACACCTTC. Translation: CASSRDSYGYTF. V usage is TRBV6-2 or TRBV6-3 and J usage is TRBJ1-2; 7 bases are shared with TRBD1. V was pared by 5 bases and J by 4 bases, with 1 base of the junction left unmatched. The CDR3 covers 12 residues. Per germline, CDR1 MNHEY and CDR2 SVGEGT.

V and J are TRBV7-2 and TRBJ1-2, with 7 nucleotides matching TRBD1. Trimming removed 1 base from V and 6 bases from J; junction bases left unmatched: 11. CDR3 length equals 16 residues. In germline, CDR1 is SGHTA, CDR2 FQGNSA. CDR3: CASSLGTWNRGDGYTF. In DNA form, the CDR3 reads TGTGCCAGCAGCTTAGGGACTTGGAACAGGGGAGATGGCTACACCTTC.

The chain employs TRBV10-2 and TRBJ2-5, with D perhaps matching TRBD1 (8 bases). The V end lost 5 bases, the J end lost 2 bases, and 15 bases lay between the germline ends. The CDR3 has 15 amino acids. Germline CDR1 WSHSY, CDR2 SAAADI. The CDR3 region is CASSYRGEGQETQYF. As DNA, the CDR3 is TGCGCCAGCAGTTACAGGGGGGAGGGGCAAGAGACCCAGTACTTC.

This clone has a handful of counts. This chain connects TRBV18 to TRBJ1-2, with D unresolved. Germline V gene sequence: CDR1 KGHSH, CDR2 LQKENI. Trimming took 2 bases from V and 4 from J, leaving 14 bases between them. The CDR3 spans 15 residues. Here the CDR3 reads CASSPKKTGIYGYTF. The CDR3 nucleotides are TGTGCCAGCTCACCAAAAAAGACCGGGATCTATGGCTACACCTTC.

CDR3 amino acids: CASSESVAYEQYF. Written as DNA, the CDR3 is TGCGCCAGCAGTGAGTCGGTAGCCTACGAGCAGTACTTC. The chain links TRBV10-2 to TRBJ2-7, with D unresolved. CDR1 WSHSY and CDR2 SAAADI come from the germline V gene. V shed 0 bases and J shed 2 bases, with 5 bases lying between them. This CDR3 region has 13 residues.

The rearrangement joins TRBV24-1 to TRBJ2-7, with TRBD1 matching over 10 bases. The CDR3 consists of 17 residues. The germline gives CDR1 KGHDR, CDR2 SFDVKD. Trimming took 4 bases from V and 3 from J; bases not matched to a gene: 11. The CDR3 sequence: CATSDPGTGQGYYEQYF. CDR3 nucleotide sequence: TGTGCCACCAGTGACCCCGGGACGGGACAGGGGTACTACGAGCAGTACTTC.

This clone was observed a single time. The chain uses TRBV5-1 and TRBJ1-5; D is undetermined. Germline V lookup: CDR1 SGHRS, CDR2 YFSETQ. V was shortened by 0 bases and J by 4 bases, with 11 bases between the two germline ends. The CDR3 contains 15 residues. CDR3 nucleotides: TGCGCCAGCAGCTTGGGACCCGGGGAGAATCAGCCCCAGCATTTT. It yields the protein CASSLGPGENQPQHF.

The chain employs TRBV5-4 and TRBJ2-7; D may be TRBD1 (5 bases). CDR3 length: 12 amino acids. V lost 4 bases, J lost 6 bases, and 11 bases lay in between. CDR1 and CDR2 from the germline V gene are SGHNT and YYREEE (reference sequence). This CDR3 reads CASSGIGAEQYF. DNA for the CDR3: TGTGCCAGCAGCGGAATAGGGGCCGAGCAGTACTTC.

The CDR3 sequence is CATSDLTGGPNNEQFF. CDR3 bases: TGTGCCACCAGTGATTTGACGGGAGGGCCCAACAATGAGCAGTTCTTC. The chain joins TRBV24-1 to TRBJ2-1; 8 bases agree with TRBD2. CDR1 is KGHDR, CDR2 SFDVKD, per germline. The length of the CDR3 is 16 residues. J lost 5 bases, V lost 0 bases, and 5 bases had no gene match.

This clone was picked up one time. The V gene is TRBV14, the J gene TRBJ2-3, with 14 bases identical to TRBD2. The germline CDR1 and CDR2 sequences are SGHDN and FVKESK. The J segment lost 5 bases and the V segment lost 8 bases, leaving 0 bases of the junction unmatched. This CDR3 has 13 amino acids. As DNA, the CDR3 is TGTGCCAGCGGACTAGCGGGAGGAGATACGCAGTATTTT. Its protein product is CASGLAGGDTQYF.

The count of this clone is one. The chain is built from TRBV29-1 and TRBJ2-5; D ambiguous. The CDR3 length is 13 residues. Germline values: CDR1 SQVTM, CDR2 ANQGSEA. V lost 4 bases to trimming and J lost 2 bases, with 11 bases between them. The CDR3 reads CSVGPDKQETQYF. The CDR3 bases are TGCAGCGTTGGGCCAGACAAACAAGAGACCCAGTACTTC.

The chain has TRBV7-2 and TRBJ2-1; 7 nucleotides agree with TRBD1. The CDR3 is 14 residues long. V was clipped by 3 bases and J by 1 base; unmatched bases: 0. Per germline, CDR1 SGHTA and CDR2 FQGNSA. DNA for the CDR3: TGTGCCAGCAGCTTGGGACAGTCCTACAATGAGCAGTTCTTC. Encoded protein: CASSLGQSYNEQFF.

V usage is TRBV7-9 and J usage is TRBJ2-7, with TRBD1 identical over 9 bases. V gave up 3 bases and J gave up 0 bases; unmatched junction bases: 6. Germline V gene data show CDR1 as SEHNR and CDR2 as FQNEAQ (reference sequence). The CDR3 consists of 16 residues. CDR3: CASSFLGTGFSYEQYF. CDR3 bases: TGTGCCAGCAGCTTTCTTGGGACAGGGTTCTCCTACGAGCAGTACTTC.

The chain employs TRBV27 and TRBJ2-7; D may be TRBD1 (6 bases). The CDR3 has 15 amino acids. The germline CDR1 and CDR2 sequences are MNHEY and SMNVEV (reference sequence). The V and J ends lost 6 bases and 2 bases respectively, with 17 bases between them. As DNA, the CDR3 is TGTGCCAGCAGCCCCTCCCGGGACACACCCTACGAGCAGTACTTC. It is translated as CASSPSRDTPYEQYF.

The genes are TRBV19 and TRBJ2-5; 9 nucleotides align to TRBD1. V was pared by 8 bases and J by 2 bases, with 9 bases of the junction left unmatched. The germline CDR1 and CDR2 sequences are LNHDA and SQIVND (reference sequence). The CDR3 length is 15 residues. This CDR3 reads CASGITGTGQETQYF. The DNA of the CDR3 is TGTGCCAGTGGGATAACCGGGACAGGGCAAGAGACCCAGTACTTC.

The gene calls are TRBV6-5 and TRBJ2-5, with TRBD2 as a possible D gene (5 bases). The CDR3 totals 14 residues. Germline V lookup: CDR1 MNHEY, CDR2 SVGAGI. The V end lost 2 bases, the J end lost 4 bases, and 11 bases lay between the germline ends. Here the CDR3 reads CASSYAGSRETQYF. In DNA, the CDR3 is TGTGCCAGCAGTTACGCGGGCTCCAGAGAGACCCAGTACTTC.

The chain couples TRBV9 to TRBJ2-1; a possible D gene is TRBD1 (6 bases). V lost 3 bases and J 3 bases, leaving 13 bases between the germline ends. Germline CDR1 reads SGDLS; CDR2 reads YYNGEE. This CDR3 comprises 15 residues. CDR3 DNA sequence: TGTGCCAGCAGCGCAGGTAACAGGGTCTACAATGAGCAGTTCTTC. This translates into CASSAGNRVYNEQFF.

This clone is a singleton in its sample. CDR3 protein: CASSAMAGQGSTLAQHF. Written as DNA, the CDR3 is TGTGCCAGCAGTGCTATGGCCGGACAGGGTTCCACCTTGGCCCAGCATTTT. The genes are TRBV6-1 and TRBJ1-5; 8 nucleotides agree with TRBD1. Unmatched junction bases numbered 19, after V lost 4 bases and J lost 11 bases. Per the germline V gene, CDR1 is MNHNS and CDR2 is SASEGT. The CDR3 covers 17 residues.

The chain employs TRBV7-9 and TRBJ2-7, with D perhaps matching TRBD1 (5 bases). The CDR3 covers 14 residues. The V gene's germline CDR1 is SEHNR and CDR2 FQNEAQ (reference sequence). The V end lost 2 bases, the J end lost 7 bases, and 15 bases lay between the germline ends. This CDR3 reads CASSLTQAGQEQYF. The DNA of the CDR3 is TGTGCCAGCAGCTTAACTCAGGCAGGGCAGGAGCAGTACTTC.

For the CDR3, the DNA is TGTGCCTGGAGTTCTAGCGGGGGGACCTACAATGAGCAGTTCTTC. This codes for CAWSSSGGTYNEQFF. The chain joins TRBV30 to TRBJ2-1; 11 nucleotides agree with TRBD2. V shed 2 bases, J shed 2 bases, and the junction held 2 bases outside the gene matches. The CDR3 consists of 15 residues. Germline assignment: CDR1 GTSNPN and CDR2 SVGIG (reference sequence).